Shown below are 20 T cell receptor beta chains from a single sample sequenced in a study of T cells after yellow fever vaccination. TCRdb redid the calling of the 5' RACE reads with MiXCR, one entry per CDR3 protein. The data contain around 340,000 distinct CDR3 sequences, approximately 9% of them singletons. The material sequenced was PBMCs, taken on the day of the first yellow fever vaccination. These TCRs come from a man between 18 and 35 years old who received the YFV17D yellow fever vaccine.

The gene calls are TRBV6-5 and TRBJ2-7; TRBD1 or TRBD2 may be the D gene (5 bases each). The germline V gene encodes CDR1 MNHEY and CDR2 SVGAGI. CDR3 length: 15 residues. V dropped 0 bases and J dropped 7 bases, with 16 bases sitting between them. CDR3 sequence (DNA): TGTGCCAGCAGTTACTCCTTGGGGACCTCGCGGGAGCAGTACTTC. This gives the protein CASSYSLGTSREQYF.

The table lists this clonotype with a count of one. The chain employs TRBV7-8 and TRBJ2-6; 10 bases line up with TRBD1. This CDR3 comprises 17 residues. Germline CDR1 SGHVS, CDR2 FQNEAQ. V lost 5 bases and J lost 3; bases outside the gene matches: 7. CDR3 loop: CASSPRQGAGGANVLTF. In nucleotides, the CDR3 is TGTGCCAGCAGCCCCAGACAGGGGGCAGGTGGGGCCAACGTCCTGACTTTC.

The V and J genes are TRBV5-5 and TRBJ2-1; no clear D. Between the trimmed V and J ends, which lost 0 bases and 9 bases, there was a span of 7 bases. CDR1 and CDR2 from the germline V gene are SGHKS and YYEKEE (reference sequence). This CDR3 is 12 amino acids long. Here the CDR3 reads CASSLVDGEQFF. CDR3 DNA sequence: TGTGCCAGCAGCTTGGTTGACGGTGAGCAGTTCTTC.

In its sample, this clonotype was seen many times. The gene calls are TRBV7-8 and TRBJ1-2; weak D call: TRBD1 (5 bases). V lost 3 bases to trimming and J lost 4 bases, with 9 bases between them. The CDR3 runs 13 residues. Germline assignment: CDR1 SGHVS and CDR2 FQNEAQ. CDR3 in DNA: TGTGCCAGCAGCTTCTCTAGGGGCTATGGCTACACCTTC. Amino acid sequence: CASSFSRGYGYTF. Filled out from reference TRBV7-8 and TRBJ1-2, the complete variable domain reads GAGVSQSPRYKVAKRGQDVALRCDPISGHVSLFWYQQALGQGPEFLTYFQNEAQLDKSGLPSDRFFAERPEGSVSTLKIQRTQQEDSAVYLCASSFSRGYGYTFGSGTRLTVV.

The rearrangement joins TRBV3-1 to TRBJ2-4; D is unresolved. CDR1 LGHDT and CDR2 YNNKEL come from the germline V gene (reference sequence). CDR3 length equals 16 residues. V lost 0 bases to trimming and J lost 1 base, with 10 bases between them. The CDR3 nucleotides are TGTGCCAGCAGCCAAGATCGGTCGGTGGCCAAAAACATTCAGTACTTC. It codes for CASSQDRSVAKNIQYF.

The chain carries TRBV10-2 and TRBJ1-1; possible D gene TRBD1, 5 bases. Per germline, CDR1 WSHSY and CDR2 SAAADI. The V end lost 7 bases, the J end lost 0 bases, and 12 bases lay between the germline ends. This CDR3 spans 14 amino acids. CDR3 protein: CASTMGRLNTEAFF. In nucleotides, the CDR3 is TGCGCCAGCACGATGGGACGGCTGAACACTGAAGCTTTCTTT.

The table lists this clonotype with a few counts. The chain combines TRBV5-1 with TRBJ2-3, with D possibly matching TRBD1 (6 bases). The germline gives CDR1 SGHRS, CDR2 YFSETQ. The CDR3 totals 15 residues. Trimming took off 4 bases at V and 4 bases at J, with 16 bases between the two ends. The chain's CDR3 is CASSIPGPGADTQYF. The CDR3, as DNA: TGCGCCAGCAGCATCCCGGGACCAGGGGCAGATACGCAGTATTTT.

Remarks on this clonotype: A much larger clone differs from this one at a single base, so this may be a read error. V usage is TRBV12-3 or TRBV12-4 and J usage is TRBJ2-7; D gene ambiguous. The CDR3 runs 13 residues. The CDR3 spells CACSLQTPYEQYF. The CDR3, as DNA: TGTGCCTGCAGCCTCCAAACGCCCTACGAGCAGTACTTC.

This clonotype was recorded many times. The rearrangement uses TRBV5-1 and TRBJ1-1; 7 nucleotides match TRBD1. The CDR3 spans 11 residues. The V gene end was trimmed by 4 bases and the J gene end by 11 bases; junction bases not matched to a gene: 5. Per the germline V gene, CDR1 is SGHRS and CDR2 is YFSETQ. The CDR3 here is CASSLEGAAFF. For the CDR3, the DNA is TGCGCCAGCAGCCTTGAGGGGGCGGCTTTCTTT.

The CDR3 DNA follows: TGTGCCAGTGGACCCCTCGGCCGGGGTGGAGCTTTCTTT. This codes for CASGPLGRGGAFF. This rearrangement joins TRBV19 to TRBJ1-1; no definite D call. The CDR3 runs to 13 residues. Trimming took off 8 bases at V and 10 bases at J, with 20 bases between the two ends. Germline V lookup: CDR1 LNHDA, CDR2 SQIVND (reference sequence).

The chain employs TRBV4-3 and TRBJ1-2, with D unclear. The length of the CDR3 is 15 residues. The V end lost 0 bases, the J end lost 2 bases, and 10 bases lay between the germline ends. Germline V gene data show CDR1 as LGHNA and CDR2 as YSLEER. For the CDR3, the DNA is TGCGCCAGCAGCCAAGAAATAGTACGGAACTATGGCTACACCTTC. Residues: CASSQEIVRNYGYTF.

This clonotype was detected only a few times. This rearrangement joins TRBV4-1 to TRBJ2-1, with a weak D call TRBD2 (5 bases). The V end lost 5 bases, the J end lost 10 bases, and 27 bases lay between the germline ends. CDR3 length equals 17 residues. Germline CDR1 and CDR2: MGHRA and YSYEKL. The chain's CDR3 is CASSFYLREGLHGEQFF. For the CDR3, the DNA is TGCGCCAGCAGCTTCTACCTAAGAGAGGGCCTCCATGGGGAGCAGTTCTTC.

This clonotype turned up a few times. The chain recombines TRBV7-2 with TRBJ1-5; D is unresolved. The V end lost 1 base, the J end lost 3 bases, and 10 bases lay between the germline ends. CDR3 length: 15 amino acids. Per the germline V gene, CDR1 is SGHTA and CDR2 is FQGNSA. The CDR3 sequence is CASSLDWASNQPQHF. DNA of the CDR3: TGTGCCAGCAGCTTAGATTGGGCCTCCAATCAGCCCCAGCATTTT.

The sample holds a few counts of this clonotype. The chain joins TRBV2 to TRBJ1-1; no clear D. Per the germline V gene, CDR1 is SNHLY and CDR2 is FYNNEI. Deletions cut 7 bases from V and 0 bases from J, with 9 bases between. This CDR3 contains 13 residues. CDR3 DNA sequence: TGTGCCAGCACTGTGTTCATGAACACTGAAGCTTTCTTT. As protein: CASTVFMNTEAFF.

The chain recombines TRBV5-1 with TRBJ1-1; D unresolved. CDR3 length: 12 residues. Trimming removed 4 bases from V and 1 base from J, with 5 bases in between. Looked up from germline, CDR1 is SGHRS and CDR2 is YFSETQ. CDR3 nucleotide sequence: TGCGCCAGCAGCCGGGCGAACACTGAAGCTTTCTTT. Translation: CASSRANTEAFF.

The CDR3 region has the DNA TGTGCCAGCAGCTCAGCACCAAAGCACCTTCCCGGGACAAGGGACTATGGCTACACCTTC. Its protein is CASSSAPKHLPGTRDYGYTF. J is TRBJ1-2 and V is TRBV7-1; possible D gene TRBD1, 6 bases. TRBV7-1 is labeled an ORF, and its function is uncertain. Trimming took off 0 bases at V and 3 bases at J, with 26 bases between the two ends. The CDR3 consists of 20 residues.

The gene calls are TRBV9 and TRBJ2-1, with a possible D match to TRBD2 (6 bases). This CDR3 comprises 13 residues. Trimming removed 6 bases at V and 12 bases at J, with 19 bases between. Germline V gene data show CDR1 as SGDLS and CDR2 as YYNGEE. The CDR3 sequence: CASTQGSGSRQFF. DNA of the CDR3: TGTGCCAGCACCCAGGGTAGCGGTTCGCGGCAGTTCTTC.

The V gene is TRBV24-1, the J gene TRBJ2-5, with D possibly being TRBD2 (6 bases). The CDR3 covers 14 residues. Trimming left V 4 bases short and J 5 bases short, with 13 bases between. CDR1 and CDR2 from the germline V gene are KGHDR and SFDVKD. Written as DNA, the CDR3 is TGTGCCACCAGTGACCCCCGAGGAGGGGAGACCCAGTACTTC. This translates into CATSDPRGGETQYF.

The V and J genes are TRBV29-1 and TRBJ2-5, with D tentatively TRBD1 (5 bases). Germline values: CDR1 SQVTM, CDR2 ANQGSEA. The CDR3 covers 13 residues. V lost 4 bases, J lost 4 bases, and 13 bases lay in between. The DNA for the CDR3 is TGCAGCGTTGCTTTCGCAAGGGGAGAGACCCAGTACTTC. The encoded protein is CSVAFARGETQYF.

J is TRBJ2-7 and V is TRBV5-1, with no clear D. This CDR3 spans 13 amino acids. Germline V gene lookup returns CDR1 SGHRS and CDR2 YFSETQ. V dropped 0 bases and J dropped 6 bases, with 10 bases sitting between them. The CDR3 nucleotides read TGCGCCAGCAGCTTGGAGGCGGTTAGCGAGCAGTACTTC. Residues: CASSLEAVSEQYF.